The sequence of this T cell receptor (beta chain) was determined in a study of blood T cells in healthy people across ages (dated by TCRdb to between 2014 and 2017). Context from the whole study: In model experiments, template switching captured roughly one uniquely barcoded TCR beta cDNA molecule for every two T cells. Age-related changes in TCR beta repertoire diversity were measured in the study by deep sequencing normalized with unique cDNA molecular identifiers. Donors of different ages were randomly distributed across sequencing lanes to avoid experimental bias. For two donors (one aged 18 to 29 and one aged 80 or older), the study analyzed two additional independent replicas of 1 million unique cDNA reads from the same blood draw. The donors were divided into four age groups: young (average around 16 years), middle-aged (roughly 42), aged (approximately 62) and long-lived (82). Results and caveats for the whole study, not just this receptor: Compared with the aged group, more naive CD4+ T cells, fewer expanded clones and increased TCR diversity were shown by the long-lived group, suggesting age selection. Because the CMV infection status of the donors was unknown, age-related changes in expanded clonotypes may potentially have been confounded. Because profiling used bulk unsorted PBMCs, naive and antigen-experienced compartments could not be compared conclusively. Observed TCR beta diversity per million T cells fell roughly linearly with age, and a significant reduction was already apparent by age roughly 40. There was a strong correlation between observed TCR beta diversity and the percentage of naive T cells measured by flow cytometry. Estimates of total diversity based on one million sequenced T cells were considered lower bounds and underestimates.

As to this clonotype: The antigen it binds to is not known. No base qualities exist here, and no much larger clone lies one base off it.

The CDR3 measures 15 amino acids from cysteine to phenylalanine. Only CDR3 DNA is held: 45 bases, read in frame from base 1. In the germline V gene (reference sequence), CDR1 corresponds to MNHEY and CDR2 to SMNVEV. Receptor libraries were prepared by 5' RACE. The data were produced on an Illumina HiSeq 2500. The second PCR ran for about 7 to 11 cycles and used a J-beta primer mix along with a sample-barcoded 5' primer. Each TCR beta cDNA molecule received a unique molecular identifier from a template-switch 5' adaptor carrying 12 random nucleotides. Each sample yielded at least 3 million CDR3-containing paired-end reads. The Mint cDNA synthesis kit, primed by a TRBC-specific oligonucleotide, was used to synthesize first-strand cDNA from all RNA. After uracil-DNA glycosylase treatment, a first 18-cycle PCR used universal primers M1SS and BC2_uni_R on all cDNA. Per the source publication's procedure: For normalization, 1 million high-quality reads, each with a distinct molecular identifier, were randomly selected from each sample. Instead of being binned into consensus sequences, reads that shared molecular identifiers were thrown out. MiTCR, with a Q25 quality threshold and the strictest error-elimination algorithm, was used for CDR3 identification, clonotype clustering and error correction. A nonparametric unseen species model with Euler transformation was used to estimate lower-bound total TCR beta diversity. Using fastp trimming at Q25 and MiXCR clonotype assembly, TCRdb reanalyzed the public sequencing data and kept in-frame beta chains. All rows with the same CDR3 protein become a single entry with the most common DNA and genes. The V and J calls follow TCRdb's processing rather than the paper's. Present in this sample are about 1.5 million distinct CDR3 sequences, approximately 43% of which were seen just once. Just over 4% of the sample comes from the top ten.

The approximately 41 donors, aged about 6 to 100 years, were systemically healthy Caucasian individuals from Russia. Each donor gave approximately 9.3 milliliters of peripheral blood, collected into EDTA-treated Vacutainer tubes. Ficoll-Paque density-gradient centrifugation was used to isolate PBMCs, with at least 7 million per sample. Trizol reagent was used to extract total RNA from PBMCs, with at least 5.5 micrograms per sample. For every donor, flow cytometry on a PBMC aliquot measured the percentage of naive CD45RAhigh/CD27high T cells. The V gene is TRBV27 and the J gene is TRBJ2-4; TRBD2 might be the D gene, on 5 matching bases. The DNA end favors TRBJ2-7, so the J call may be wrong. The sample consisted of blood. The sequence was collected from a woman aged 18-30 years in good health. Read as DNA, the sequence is TGTGCCAGCAGTTCATCTGAGGGCGTCACCTACGAGCAGTACTTC. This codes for CASSSSEGVTYEQYF.